The 15 T cell receptor beta chains below all came from one sample that was sequenced in a study of siplizumab effects on memory and regulatory T cells. Sequencing was performed with immunoSEQ multiplex PCR; in TCRdb, only in-frame clones are kept and a portion is missing. Among over 50,000 clones listed, around 78% were seen once. The sequenced material came from memory CD4+ T cells sorted from blood. The receptors derive from a human donor in good health.

V is TRBV18 and J is TRBJ2-7; D is undetermined. Germline V lookup: CDR1 KGHSH, CDR2 LQKENI. The CDR3 covers 13 residues. The V end was cut by 3 bases, the J end by 2 bases, with 8 bases between. Here the CDR3 DNA reads TGTGCCAGCTCACCCGCCGCGGCCTACGAGCAGTACTTC. This translates into CASSPAAAYEQYF. The full variable domain, with the rest looked up from reference TRBV18 and TRBJ2-7, is NAGVMQNPRHLVRRRGQEARLRCSPMKGHSHVYWYRQLPEEGLKFMVYLQKENIIDESGMPKERFSAEFPKEGPSILRIQQVVRGDSAAYFCASSPAAAYEQYFGPGTRLTVT.

The gene calls are TRBV10-3 and TRBJ2-1; 12 positions match TRBD2. Germline V gene sequence: CDR1 ENHRY, CDR2 SYGVKD. The CDR3 is 13 amino acids. Trimming cost V 10 bases and J 6 bases; bases outside gene matches: 4. The CDR3 coding sequence is TGTGCCACTTCACTAGCGGGGGGCAATGAGCAGTTCTTC. Protein product: CATSLAGGNEQFF.

The chain carries TRBV25-1 and TRBJ1-1; TRBD1 matches at 8 bases. The CDR3 runs 14 residues. With V trimmed by 4 bases and J by 0 bases, 1 base remained unmatched. Looked up from germline, CDR1 is MGHDK and CDR2 is SYGVNS. The CDR3 DNA reads TGTGCCAGCAGTGCGGGACAGGTGAACACTGAAGCTTTCTTT. Its translation: CASSAGQVNTEAFF.

This chain connects TRBV9 to TRBJ2-1; 8 nucleotides line up with TRBD1. The CDR3 runs to 16 residues. Per the germline V gene, CDR1 is SGDLS and CDR2 is YYNGEE. Trimming removed 3 bases from V and 4 bases from J; junction bases left unmatched: 9. As DNA, the CDR3 is TGTGCCAGCAGCGCCTACGGACAGGGTCTTTACAATGAGCAGTTCTTC. Its protein product is CASSAYGQGLYNEQFF. The full variable domain, its missing parts supplied by reference TRBV9 and TRBJ2-1, is DSGVTQTPKHLITATGQRVTLRCSPRSGDLSVYWYQQSLDQGLQFLIQYYNGEERAKGNILERFSAQQFPDLHSELNLSSLELGDSALYFCASSAYGQGLYNEQFFGPGTRLTVL.

With respect to this clone: One junction end does not reproduce the germline sequence, and a read error may be involved. The genes are TRBV5-1 and TRBJ1-6; TRBD1 is a possible D gene (5 bases). Per the germline V gene, CDR1 is SGHRS and CDR2 is YFSETQ. CDR3 length: 13 amino acids. CDR3 in amino acids: CASTLGDNSPLHF. DNA of the CDR3: TGCGCCAGCACCTTGGGGGACAATTCACCCCTCCACTTT.

The chain has TRBV19 and TRBJ2-7, with TRBD2 as a possible D gene (5 bases). V was pared by 6 bases and J by 6 bases, with 18 bases between. Germline assignment: CDR1 LNHDA and CDR2 SQIVND (reference sequence). The CDR3 is 14 residues long. This chain's CDR3 is CASSLQQPEAEQYF. The DNA for the CDR3 is TGTGCCAGTAGCCTACAGCAACCGGAGGCCGAGCAGTACTTC.

The CDR3 protein is CASSDGTGENYGYTF. The CDR3 nucleotides are TGTGCCAGTAGCGACGGGACAGGGGAAAACTATGGCTACACCTTC. The chain uses TRBV19 and TRBJ1-2; the match to TRBD1 covers 10 bases. CDR1 LNHDA and CDR2 SQIVND come from the germline V gene (reference sequence). With 6 bases clipped from V and 2 bases from J, the junction kept 6 bases outside the gene matches. CDR3 length equals 15 residues.

In this sample, this clone turned up a few times. For the CDR3, the DNA is TGTGCCAGCAGCTTAGGGGCAGGTTCAGGGGATACGCAGTATTTT. Translated, it gives CASSLGAGSGDTQYF. The rearrangement uses TRBV5-6 and TRBJ2-3; possible D gene TRBD1, 5 bases. Trimming took off 2 bases at V and 6 bases at J, with 16 bases between the two ends. The CDR3 is 15 amino acids. Germline loops: CDR1 SGHDT, CDR2 YYEEEE.

The chain has TRBV28 and TRBJ1-5; D remains unclear. Trimming took off 3 bases at V and 3 bases at J, with 9 bases between the two ends. The V gene's germline CDR1 is MDHEN and CDR2 SYDVKM. This CDR3 has 14 amino acids. DNA for the CDR3: TGTGCCAGCAGTTTGTTACAGCCCAATCAGCCCCAGCATTTT. The encoded protein is CASSLLQPNQPQHF. Variable domain in full (rest from reference TRBV28 and TRBJ1-5): DVKVTQSSRYLVKRTGEKVFLECVQDMDHENMFWYRQDPGLGLRLIYFSYDVKMKEKGDIPEGYSVSREKKERFSLILESASTNQTSMYLCASSLLQPNQPQHFGDGTRLSIL.

The CDR3 DNA follows: TGTGCCAGCAGCTTAAGGGGACAGCGCACAGATACGCAGTATTTT. It specifies CASSLRGQRTDTQYF. This rearrangement joins TRBV7-2 to TRBJ2-3, with 7 bases matching TRBD1. V shed 2 bases, J shed 1 base, and the junction held 3 bases outside the gene matches. Looked up from germline, CDR1 is SGHTA and CDR2 is FQGNSA. The CDR3 runs to 15 residues.

This clone has just a few counts. The rearrangement links TRBV2 to TRBJ2-7; 8 nucleotides align to TRBD2. The CDR3 runs to 14 residues. CDR1 is SNHLY, CDR2 FYNNEI, per germline. V dropped 6 bases and J dropped 2; count of bases not matched to a gene: 6. The chain's CDR3 is CASRTSGLTYEQYF. The CDR3 nucleotides read TGTGCCAGCAGAACTAGCGGACTTACCTACGAGCAGTACTTC.

The V call is TRBV19, the J call TRBJ1-1; D remains unclear. This CDR3 comprises 13 residues. Trimming cost V 6 bases and J 8 bases, with 16 bases left between them. The germline CDR1 and CDR2 sequences are LNHDA and SQIVND (reference sequence). CDR3 region: CASRPTAAAEAFF. As DNA, the CDR3 is TGTGCCAGTAGACCCACGGCTGCCGCAGAAGCTTTCTTT.

The chain carries TRBV18 and TRBJ2-3, with 10 bases that match TRBD2. The V gene's germline CDR1 is KGHSH and CDR2 LQKENI. V dropped 2 bases and J dropped 3; count of bases not matched to a gene: 8. The CDR3 totals 17 residues. The CDR3 loop reads CASSPLGGLARTDTQYF. The CDR3 coding sequence is TGTGCCAGCTCACCATTGGGGGGACTAGCGAGAACAGATACGCAGTATTTT.

This chain uses TRBV9 with TRBJ2-7; the D gene is possibly TRBD2 (6 bases). V gave up 3 bases and J gave up 8 bases, with 21 bases separating them. This CDR3 contains 15 residues. The germline V gene encodes CDR1 SGDLS and CDR2 YYNGEE. CDR3 nucleotides: TGTGCCAGCAGCGCCGCCTCCGACGGGAGAACGCAGCAGTACTTC. Its protein is CASSAASDGRTQQYF. Drawing the rest from reference TRBV9 and TRBJ2-7, the complete variable domain is DSGVTQTPKHLITATGQRVTLRCSPRSGDLSVYWYQQSLDQGLQFLIQYYNGEERAKGNILERFSAQQFPDLHSELNLSSLELGDSALYFCASSAASDGRTQQYFGPGTRLTVT.

The V gene is TRBV6-1, the J gene TRBJ2-7; 7 positions agree with TRBD1. This CDR3 is 14 amino acids long. Germline V gene data show CDR1 as MNHNS and CDR2 as SASEGT. J gave up 3 bases and V 5 bases, and 7 bases lay outside the gene matches. The CDR3 bases are TGTGCCAGCAGTACAGGGGATTCCAACTACGAGCAGTACTTC. Its translation is CASSTGDSNYEQYF.